The 24 T cell receptor beta chains below all came from one sample that was sequenced in a study of tumor and adjacent non-tumor tissue in lung cancer. The library came from three nested PCR rounds adapted from ARM-PCR protocols. TCRdb fed the multiplex PCR reads into MiXCR, producing one record per CDR3 protein. Of 60,000 to 85,000 distinct CDR3 sequences in the sample, 60% to 85% are singletons; the top ten hold about 12%. The template was RNA from unsorted bulk tissue. Input material: lung tumor tissue. The receptor set was obtained from a woman in her fifties or sixties with non-small cell lung cancer.

On this clonotype itself: At one end the junction does not follow the germline gene, possibly because of a read error. This sequence joins TRBV29-1 and TRBJ2-1, with TRBD2 matching over 7 bases. Germline lookup yields CDR1 SQVTM and CDR2 ANQGSEA. This CDR3 is 13 amino acids long. In DNA form, the CDR3 reads TGCAGTGTTGCTGGCAGGGACTACAATAAGCAGTTCTTC. Amino acid sequence: CSVAGRDYNKQFF.

Here the CDR3 reads CASSHDGLAGSDGQYF. The CDR3 nucleotides read TGTGCCAGCAGCCACGACGGACTAGCGGGATCAGATGGGCAGTATTTT. This chain connects TRBV4-2 to TRBJ2-3, with 12 positions matching TRBD2. The CDR3 loop spans 16 amino acids. Germline V gives CDR1 LGHNA, CDR2 YNFKEQ. The V gene end was trimmed by 3 bases and the J gene end by 11 bases; junction bases not matched to a gene: 12.

A note on this clonotype: Because it lacks the conserved phenylalanine or tryptophan at the end, this CDR3 is likely a read error. The chain links TRBV6-5 to TRBJ1-2; D gene uncertain. Germline CDR1 is MNHEY and CDR2 is SVGAGI. Deletions cut 6 bases from V and 10 bases from J, with 12 bases between. CDR3 length equals 11 residues. DNA of the CDR3: TGTGCCAGCAGCTATGGCGATGACTACACCGTC. Its translation: CASSYGDDYTV.

This clonotype was seen only a few times. The V call is TRBV15, the J call TRBJ2-5; D perhaps matches TRBD2 (6 bases). Germline V lookup: CDR1 LNHNV, CDR2 YYDKDF (reference sequence). The CDR3 contains 15 residues. V lost 0 bases to trimming and J lost 2 bases, with 10 bases between them. For the CDR3, the DNA is TGTGCCACCAGCAGAGATTGGGGGAGGCAAGAGACCCAGTACTTC. It translates to CATSRDWGRQETQYF.

This clonotype was counted many times. V is TRBV10-3 and J is TRBJ1-5; 10 nucleotides agree with TRBD1. Per germline, CDR1 ENHRY and CDR2 SYGVKD. This CDR3 has 14 residues. Trimming cost V 6 bases and J 5 bases; bases outside gene matches: 4. In DNA form, the CDR3 reads TGTGCCATCAGCACCGGGACAGGGGATCAGCCCCAGCATTTT. Its protein is CAISTGTGDQPQHF.

Details on this clonotype: This may be a read error, as it is one base from a much larger clone. The gene calls are TRBV30 and TRBJ1-4; possible D gene TRBD1, 5 bases. The germline V gene encodes CDR1 GTSNPN and CDR2 SVGIG (reference sequence). V was cut by 2 bases and J by 7 bases, with 14 bases left in between. This CDR3 is 14 amino acids long. The DNA for the CDR3 is TGTGCCTGGAGTTGGCAGGGATGGGGTGAAAAACTGTTTTTT. Protein sequence: CAWSWQGWGEKLFF.

This clonotype was observed once. Just one base apart from a much larger clone, this may be a read error. This sequence joins TRBV28 and TRBJ1-6; D is possibly TRBD1 (6 bases). The CDR3 loop spans 15 amino acids. The germline V gene has CDR1 MDHEN and CDR2 SYDVKM. The CDR3, as DNA: TGTGCCAGCAGACCATCACAGGGTAGCTATTCACCCCTCCGCTTT. It encodes CASRPSQGSYSPLRF. The full variable domain, in which reference TRBV28 and TRBJ1-6 provide the parts outside the CDR3, is DVKVTQSSRYLVKRTGEKVFLECVQDMDHENMFWYRQDPGLGLRLIYFSYDVKMKEKGDIPEGYSVSREKKERFSLILESASTNQTSMYLCASRPSQGSYSPLRFGNGTRLTVT.

Regarding this clonotype: At one boundary the junction diverges from the germline segment, which might be a read error. The chain recombines TRBV5-4 with TRBJ2-5, with D unclear. Germline CDR1 reads SGHNT; CDR2 reads YYREEE (reference sequence). CDR3 length: 14 amino acids. The CDR3: CVSNSTGTQETQYF. CDR3 bases: TGTGTCAGCAACTCAACGGGTACTCAAGAGACCCAGTACTTC.

The CDR3 DNA reads TGTGTCTGCACCACAAGCGGAGTGGCAGAGACCCAGTACTTC. It codes for CVCTTSGVAETQYF. The chain employs TRBV6-5 and TRBJ2-5; D is possibly TRBD2 (5 bases). CDR3 size: 14 residues. The germline gives CDR1 MNHEY, CDR2 SVGAGI.

About this clonotype: A junction end diverges from the germline sequence, so it may reflect a read error. This chain connects TRBV13 to TRBJ2-1; a weak D match, TRBD1 (6 bases). From germline, CDR1 is PRHDT and CDR2 FYEKMQ (reference sequence). The CDR3 loop spans 15 amino acids. The CDR3 is CASSTSDREGAEQFF. The CDR3 DNA follows: TGCGCCAGCAGCACCTCGGACAGAGAAGGGGCTGAGCAGTTCTTC.

A remark on this clonotype: At one end the junction does not follow the germline gene, possibly because of a read error. The gene calls are TRBV28 and TRBJ1-1; D possibly corresponds to TRBD1 (5 bases). CDR3 length: 14 amino acids. Germline assignment: CDR1 MDHEN and CDR2 SYDVKM. CDR3 nucleotides: TGTGCTAGCAGACACCCGGCGGGACCGGCTGAAGCTTTCTTT. Translated: CASRHPAGPAEAFF.

The J gene is TRBJ2-1, the V gene TRBV4-2, with 8 bases identical to TRBD2. Germline values: CDR1 LGHNA, CDR2 YNFKEQ. The V and J ends lost 4 bases and 3 bases, in that order; junction bases with no gene match: 11. The CDR3 runs to 17 residues. CDR3 bases: TGTGCCAGCAGCCTTCGGCGGAACAGCGGGAGCTACAATGAGCAGTTCTTC. Protein: CASSLRRNSGSYNEQFF.

About this clonotype itself: At one end, the junction sequence differs from germline, possibly due to a read error. This chain joins TRBV19 and TRBJ2-6; possibly TRBD2 for D (6 bases). The CDR3 spans 17 residues. The V gene's germline CDR1 is LNHDA and CDR2 SQIVND (reference sequence). The CDR3 DNA reads as TGTACCAGTAGTGGGGATAGGGCGGGATCTGGGGCCAACGTCCTGACTTTC. It is translated as CTSSGDRAGSGANVLTF.

Worth noting for this clonotype: This is likely a read error, given that the CDR3 carries no conserved phenylalanine or tryptophan at its end. V gene TRBV4-2 combines with J gene TRBJ2-2; no reliable D call. CDR1 and CDR2 from the germline V gene are LGHNA and YNFKEQ. With 7 bases removed from V and 0 bases from J, the gap between germline ends came to 12 bases. The CDR3 has 15 residues. Here the CDR3 DNA reads TGTGCCAGCAACTCAGATAACGCGAACACCGGGGAGCTGTTTTTA. Encoded protein: CASNSDNANTGELFL.

This clonotype was seen ten or more times. The V and J genes are TRBV7-9 and TRBJ2-7; D ambiguous. The CDR3 is 16 amino acids. The germline CDR1 and CDR2 sequences are SEHNR and FQNEAQ (reference sequence). V dropped 2 bases and J dropped 1 base, with 15 bases sitting between them. The CDR3 coding sequence is TGTGCCAGCAGCTTAACCCCGAACATAGAGTCCTACGAGCAGTACTTC. Its translation: CASSLTPNIESYEQYF.

Concerning this clonotype: One junction end does not reproduce the germline sequence, and a read error may be involved. V and J are TRBV12-3 or TRBV12-4 and TRBJ2-6; a possible D gene is TRBD1 (6 bases). This CDR3 has 15 amino acids. CDR3 residues: CASSFRVSGANLLTF. The CDR3, as DNA: TGTGCCAGCAGTTTTCGGGTCTCAGGGGCCAACCTCCTGACTTTC.

On this clonotype itself: At one end the junction does not follow the germline gene, possibly because of a read error. The V call is TRBV6-1, the J call TRBJ2-3, with 8 bases identical to TRBD2. Looked up from germline, CDR1 is MNHNS and CDR2 is SASEGT. This CDR3 spans 16 amino acids. This chain's CDR3 is CVSSENLAGSTDTQYF. The CDR3 DNA sequence: TGTGTCAGCAGTGAGAATCTAGCGGGTAGCACAGATACGCAGTATTTT.

As to this clonotype: An end of the junction differs from the germline gene, which may be a read error. J is TRBJ2-6 and V is TRBV10-3; D tentatively fits TRBD1 or TRBD2 (5 bases each). This CDR3 is 15 amino acids long. Per the germline V gene, CDR1 is ENHRY and CDR2 is SYGVKD. DNA of the CDR3: TGTGCCATCAGTGAGACGGACTCTGGGGCCAACGTCCTGGCCTTC. As protein: CAISETDSGANVLAF.

As for this clonotype: The CDR3 does not end in the conserved phenylalanine or tryptophan, so this is likely a read error. The V gene is TRBV12-3 or TRBV12-4, the J gene TRBJ2-5; D not certain. This CDR3 is built from 13 residues. The CDR3 DNA follows: TGTCCCAGCAGTTTAAGGCCCGGGGAGACCCAGTACTTG. It codes for CPSSLRPGETQYL.

The chain links TRBV10-2 to TRBJ1-4; tentative D call: TRBD1 (5 bases). The V and J ends lost 3 bases and 8 bases respectively, with 16 bases between them. The CDR3 totals 15 residues. Germline V gives CDR1 WSHSY, CDR2 SAAADI. CDR3 sequence (DNA): TGCGCCAGCAGTGATTATGGGGACCAGGACGAAAAACTGTTTTTT. As protein: CASSDYGDQDEKLFF.

Regarding this clonotype: This may stem from a read error, because a much larger clone lies one nucleotide away. The rearrangement links TRBV5-5 to TRBJ2-1, with D unclear. There are 11 residues in the CDR3. Germline V lookup: CDR1 SGHKS, CDR2 YYEKEE (reference sequence). The CDR3 DNA sequence: TGTACCAGCAGCTTGGAGTCGTTGGAGTTCTTC. It encodes CTSSLESLEFF.

As regards this clonotype: At one end the junction does not follow the germline gene, possibly because of a read error. J is TRBJ2-2 and V is TRBV29-1; TRBD2 matches at 11 bases. The CDR3 sequence is 16 residues long. Germline loops: CDR1 SQVTM, CDR2 ANQGSEA. As DNA, the CDR3 is TGCAGCGTTGAAGCCCTTAGCGGGAGGGCCCCCGGGGGGTTGTTATTT. Translation gives CSVEALSGRAPGGLLF.

As to this clonotype: Without the conserved terminal phenylalanine or tryptophan, this CDR3 likely stems from a read error. This sequence joins TRBV11-2 and TRBJ2-3; D is ambiguous. The germline CDR1 and CDR2 sequences are SGHAT and FQNNGV. This CDR3 comprises 13 residues. The CDR3 region has the DNA TGTTCCAGCAGCTTAGATCGGGCAGATATGCAGTATTTG. Residues: CSSSLDRADMQYL.

This clonotype was detected a few times. The chain links TRBV7-2 to TRBJ1-5; D not certain. The CDR3 runs 16 residues. Trimming left V 0 bases short and J 0 bases short, with 9 bases between. Germline V lookup: CDR1 SGHTA, CDR2 FQGNSA. As DNA, the CDR3 is TGTGCCAGCAGCTTAGCGGGAGGCTTTAGCAATCAGCCCCAGCATTTT. This gives the protein CASSLAGGFSNQPQHF.